This T cell receptor (beta chain) was identified during a study of cytotoxic CD8 clonotypes in ibrutinib-treated CLL. General study results and limits: Clonality was higher at ibrutinib response and returned toward baseline at progression. Clonality measured at baseline exceeded age-matched healthy donors, tracking circulating CD8+ T-cell counts. Timing of sampling differed between sustained-remission and progressing patients.

In the case of this clone: The antigen remains unidentified.

The method was immunoSEQ multiplex PCR; TCRdb's version includes in-frame clones alone and lacks a portion of them. The table records 130,000 or so clones, about 80% of them present only once. The V and J ends lost 9 bases and 7 bases, in that order; junction bases with no gene match: 14. Looked up from germline, CDR1 is LNHDA and CDR2 is SQIVND (reference sequence). This CDR3 has 14 residues. About 2 micrograms of genomic DNA, which was extracted from cryopreserved PBMCs, served as the material used for the TCR beta libraries. The sequencing used PBMCs, collected after 12 months of ibrutinib treatment. The origin of this receptor is a human donor with chronic lymphocytic leukemia. The chain recombines TRBV19 with TRBJ1-2; 7 bases align to TRBD1. Here the CDR3 reads CASRYSGQVRGYTF. CDR3 in DNA: TGTGCCAGCCGATACTCCGGACAGGTTCGTGGCTACACCTTC.